A single sample gave rise to the 13 T cell receptor beta chains below, sequenced in a study of cytomegalovirus exposure and HLA in healthy donors (dated by TCRdb to 2016 to 2017). The library was obtained by the immunoSEQ multiplex PCR assay. For the multiplex PCR, a mixture combining 60 forward primers for TCR Vbeta segments and 13 reverse primers for TCR Jbeta segments was used. Sourced from immuneACCESS, this table was stored by TCRdb with only in-frame sequences that have V and J called. A share of the clones is absent; for the studies checked, an unresolved V gene accounts for under half, and the remainder has no known explanation. This sample's table carries tens of thousands of clones. In total, the top ten clones hold roughly 8% of the sample. The material sequenced was PBMCs. These receptors all come from a male donor in good health and CMV-seronegative.

The J gene is TRBJ2-1, the V gene TRBV9, with a weak D call TRBD2 (6 bases). The germline V gene encodes CDR1 SGDLS and CDR2 YYNGEE. V was shortened by 4 bases and J by 6 bases, with 17 bases between the two germline ends. The CDR3 has 15 amino acids. The CDR3 sequence: CASSSLGSGGNEQFF. Written as DNA, the CDR3 is TGTGCCAGCAGCTCTCTCGGTAGCGGAGGCAATGAGCAGTTCTTC. The full variable domain, its missing parts supplied by reference TRBV9 and TRBJ2-1, is DSGVTQTPKHLITATGQRVTLRCSPRSGDLSVYWYQQSLDQGLQFLIQYYNGEERAKGNILERFSAQQFPDLHSELNLSSLELGDSALYFCASSSLGSGGNEQFFGPGTRLTVL.

The chain is built from TRBV5-1 and TRBJ2-7; 7 bases map to TRBD2. J gave up 2 bases and V 2 bases, and 4 bases lay outside the gene matches. The germline V gene encodes CDR1 SGHRS and CDR2 YFSETQ. This CDR3 comprises 14 residues. The CDR3 protein is CASSLAGPPYEQYF. CDR3 nucleotide sequence: TGCGCCAGCAGCTTAGCGGGGCCTCCCTACGAGCAGTACTTC. Supplemented by reference TRBV5-1 and TRBJ2-7, the full variable domain reads KAGVTQTPRYLIKTRGQQVTLSCSPISGHRSVSWYQQTPGQGLQFLFEYFSETQRNKGNFPGRFSGRQFSNSRSEMNVSTLELGDSALYLCASSLAGPPYEQYFGPGTRLTVT.

V is TRBV28 and J is TRBJ1-1; D unresolved. Deletions cut 5 bases from V and 3 bases from J, with 16 bases between. CDR3 length equals 15 residues. Germline values: CDR1 MDHEN, CDR2 SYDVKM. CDR3 nucleotide sequence: TGTGCCAGCAGTCGCCGAGACAACTTGGACACTGAAGCTTTCTTT. Translating it yields CASSRRDNLDTEAFF.

This rearrangement joins TRBV29-1 to TRBJ2-7; 8 positions agree with TRBD1. Per the germline V gene, CDR1 is SQVTM and CDR2 is ANQGSEA. The CDR3 extends over 15 amino acids. J lost 1 base, V lost 3 bases, and 8 bases had no gene match. The CDR3 spells CSVDFWRQGSYEQYF. For the CDR3, the DNA is TGCAGCGTTGATTTTTGGAGACAGGGGTCCTACGAGCAGTACTTC.

CDR3 coding DNA: TGTGCGGCAGGACAAGAGACCCAGTACTTC. It translates to CAAGQETQYF. V usage is TRBV19 and J usage is TRBJ2-5; D gene uncertain. This CDR3 is 10 amino acids long. Per the germline V gene, CDR1 is LNHDA and CDR2 is SQIVND (reference sequence).

The chain joins TRBV6-5 to TRBJ2-1, with 10 bases aligning to TRBD1. The CDR3 has 15 residues. The V segment lost 6 bases and the J segment 5 bases; nucleotides outside the gene matches: 7. Germline-derived CDR1 and CDR2 are MNHEY and SVGAGI. The CDR3 nucleotides read TGTGCCAGCAGCCCCGACAGGGGGCCCAACAATGAGCAGTTCTTC. Protein sequence: CASSPDRGPNNEQFF.

V and J are TRBV5-4 and TRBJ2-2; 7 bases are shared with TRBD2. The germline gives CDR1 SGHNT, CDR2 YYREEE (reference sequence). Germline trimming cut 9 bases from V and 4 bases from J; bases unmatched to any gene: 12. This CDR3 spans 15 amino acids. The CDR3 nucleotides read TGTGCCATGGGTGGCGGGAGTCGTAGCACCGGGGAGCTGTTTTTT. Translating gives CAMGGGSRSTGELFF.

The CDR3 spells CASSTPGDSTNEKLFF. The CDR3 DNA follows: TGTGCCAGTAGTACTCCGGGAGACTCAACTAATGAAAAACTGTTTTTT. This rearrangement joins TRBV19 to TRBJ1-4; D is unresolved. CDR3 length equals 16 residues. Per the germline V gene, CDR1 is LNHDA and CDR2 is SQIVND (reference sequence). V was cut by 4 bases and J by 0 bases, with 12 bases left in between.

The chain couples TRBV2 to TRBJ2-3; D gene unclear. The germline V gene encodes CDR1 SNHLY and CDR2 FYNNEI. The CDR3 runs 15 residues. Trimming pared 5 bases from V and 1 base from J, leaving 13 bases between. The CDR3 sequence: CASSPGNPGTDTQYF. The CDR3 DNA is TGTGCCAGCAGTCCCGGTAATCCTGGCACAGATACGCAGTATTTT.

V and J are TRBV9 and TRBJ2-2; a weak D match, TRBD2 (5 bases). The CDR3 sequence is 15 residues long. Trimming shortened V by 0 bases and J by 1 base, and 7 bases separated the two germline ends. The germline CDR1 and CDR2 sequences are SGDLS and YYNGEE. In DNA form, the CDR3 reads TGTGCCAGCAGCGTAGCTAGCCGGAACACCGGGGAGCTGTTTTTT. It specifies CASSVASRNTGELFF.

J is TRBJ2-7 and V is TRBV4-2, with a weak D call TRBD2 (6 bases). Germline V lookup: CDR1 LGHNA, CDR2 YNFKEQ. The V gene lost 6 bases and the J gene lost 3 bases, with 18 bases spanning the gap. This CDR3 contains 15 residues. CDR3 protein: CASRPGGLGDYEQYF. CDR3 coding DNA: TGTGCCAGCAGGCCTGGGGGACTGGGCGACTACGAGCAGTACTTC.

The genes are TRBV29-1 and TRBJ1-4, with 7 bases fitting TRBD1. Germline trimming cut 7 bases from V and 8 bases from J; bases unmatched to any gene: 10. Per germline, CDR1 SQVTM and CDR2 ANQGSEA. This CDR3 has 13 amino acids. The CDR3 coding sequence is TGCAGCGCCGCTCGACAGGGTGGCGAAAAACTGTTTTTT. It yields the protein CSAARQGGEKLFF.

J is TRBJ2-1 and V is TRBV2; 7 nucleotides align to TRBD2. The CDR3 consists of 14 residues. J was trimmed by 5 bases and V by 3 bases; bases with no gene match: 4. The V gene's germline CDR1 is SNHLY and CDR2 FYNNEI. The CDR3 bases are TGTGCCAGCAGTGATTCGGGACTACACAATGAGCAGTTCTTC. It translates to CASSDSGLHNEQFF.